This TCR beta chain emerged from a study of blood T cell repertoires in COVID-19. The wider study: Nucleic acid was either cDNA or gDNA, and it came from T cells, B-cell-depleted T cells, or PBMCs.

The assay was immunoSEQ multiplex PCR, and TCRdb's table has in-frame clones only and misses some. The sample comprises almost 250,000 clones, about 82% of which are singletons, and 8.5% to 9.5% rests with the top ten. Participant-reported clinical history was the basis for cohort assignment. V was trimmed by 5 bases and J by 3 bases, leaving 14 bases between them. The CDR3 runs to 15 residues. Germline V gives CDR1 SEHNR, CDR2 FQNEAQ (reference sequence). This clone came up once. Sequencing used PBMCs or T cells enriched from blood (not recorded which). This rearrangement joins TRBV7-9 to TRBJ1-3; D perhaps matches TRBD1 (6 bases). The clonotype comes from a woman between 50 and 59 years old with acute COVID-19. CDR3 nucleotide sequence: TGTGCCAGCAGCGGGGGCCCAATGAGTGGAAACACCATATATTTT. This encodes CASSGGPMSGNTIYF. Complete variable domain (other parts from reference TRBV7-9 and TRBJ1-3): DTGVSQNPRHKITKRGQNVTFRCDPISEHNRLYWYRQTLGQGPEFLTYFQNEAQLEKSRLLSDRFSAERPKGSFSTLEIQRTEQGDSAMYLCASSGGPMSGNTIYFGEGSWLTVV.